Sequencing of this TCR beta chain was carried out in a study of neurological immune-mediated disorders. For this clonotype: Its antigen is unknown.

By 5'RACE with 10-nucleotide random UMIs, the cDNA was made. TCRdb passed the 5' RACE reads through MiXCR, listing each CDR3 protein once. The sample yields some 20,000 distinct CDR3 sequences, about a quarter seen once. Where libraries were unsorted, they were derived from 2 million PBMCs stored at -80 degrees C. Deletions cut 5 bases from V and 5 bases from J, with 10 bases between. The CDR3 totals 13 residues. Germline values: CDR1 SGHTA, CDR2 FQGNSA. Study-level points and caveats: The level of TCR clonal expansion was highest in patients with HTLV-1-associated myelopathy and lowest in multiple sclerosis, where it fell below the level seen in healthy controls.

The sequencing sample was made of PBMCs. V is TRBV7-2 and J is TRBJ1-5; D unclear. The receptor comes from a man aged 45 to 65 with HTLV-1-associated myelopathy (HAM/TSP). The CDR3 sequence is CASSTLFDQPQHF. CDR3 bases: TGTGCCAGCAGCACCCTGTTCGATCAGCCCCAGCATTTT.